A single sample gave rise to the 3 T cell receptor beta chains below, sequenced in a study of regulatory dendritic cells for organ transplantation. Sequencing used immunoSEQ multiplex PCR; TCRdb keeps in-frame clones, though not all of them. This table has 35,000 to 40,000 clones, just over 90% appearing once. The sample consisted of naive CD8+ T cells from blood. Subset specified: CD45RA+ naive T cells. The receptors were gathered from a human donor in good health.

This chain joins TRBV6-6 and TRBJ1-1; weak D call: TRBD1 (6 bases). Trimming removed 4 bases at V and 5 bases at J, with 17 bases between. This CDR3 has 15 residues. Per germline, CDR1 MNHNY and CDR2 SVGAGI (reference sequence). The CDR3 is CASSSPGGGRTEAFF. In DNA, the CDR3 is TGTGCCAGCAGTTCCCCCGGTGGGGGCAGGACTGAAGCTTTCTTT.

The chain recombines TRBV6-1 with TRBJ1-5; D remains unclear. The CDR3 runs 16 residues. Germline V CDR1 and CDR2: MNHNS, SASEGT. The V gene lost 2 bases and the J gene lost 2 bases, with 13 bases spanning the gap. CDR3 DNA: TGTGCCAGCAGTGAACGGCCCAACGGGGGCAATCAGCCCCAGCATTTT. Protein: CASSERPNGGNQPQHF.

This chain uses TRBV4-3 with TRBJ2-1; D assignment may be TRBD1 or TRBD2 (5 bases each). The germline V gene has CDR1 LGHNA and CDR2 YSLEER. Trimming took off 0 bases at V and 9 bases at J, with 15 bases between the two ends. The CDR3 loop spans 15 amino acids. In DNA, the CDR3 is TGCGCCAGCAGCCAAGATCCAGGGATGGACTTTGAGCAGTTCTTC. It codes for CASSQDPGMDFEQFF.